Shown below are 31 T cell receptor beta chains from a single sample sequenced in a study of shared T cell receptors in the human thymus. This table comes from immunoSEQ multiplex PCR, and its TCRdb copy is limited to in-frame clones, with some not included. The sample holds hundreds of thousands of clones; roughly 90% are singletons and the top ten take 0.0095% to 0.012%. This same sample was also taken into another study, of human thymus T cells.

The sequencing input was thymocytes. Every receptor here comes from a boy under three years old with a congenital heart defect.

In its sample, this clone was seen once. The DNA of the CDR3 is TGTGCCAGCAGCCCCCCGGGACAGGGACCAGATACGCAGTATTTT. Translated: CASSPPGQGPDTQYF. V gene TRBV11-2 combines with J gene TRBJ2-3, with TRBD1 matching over 9 bases. V shed 5 bases, J shed 4 bases, and the junction held 7 bases outside the gene matches. CDR1 and CDR2 (germline): SGHAT, FQNNGV. The CDR3 consists of 15 residues.

This clone was detected once. V gene TRBV7-8 combines with J gene TRBJ1-2; 9 positions agree with TRBD1. Unmatched junction bases numbered 5, after V lost 5 bases and J lost 1 base. CDR1 SGHVS and CDR2 FQNEAQ come from the germline V gene. This CDR3 has 15 amino acids. As DNA, the CDR3 is TGTGCCAGCAGCCAACGGGACAGGGTTAACTATGGCTACACCTTC. Protein: CASSQRDRVNYGYTF.

The V call is TRBV4-1, the J call TRBJ2-1; TRBD2 agrees at 12 bases. The CDR3 extends over 16 amino acids. CDR1 is MGHRA, CDR2 YSYEKL, per germline. Unmatched junction bases numbered 8, after V lost 4 bases and J lost 7 bases. The CDR3 protein is CASSRELAGGGNEQFF. In nucleotides, the CDR3 is TGCGCCAGCAGCCGGGAACTAGCGGGAGGTGGTAATGAGCAGTTCTTC.

The CDR3 loop is CASSLGRGRGYNEQFF. In DNA form, the CDR3 reads TGTGCCAGCAGCTTGGGAAGGGGGAGGGGGTACAATGAGCAGTTCTTC. The J gene is TRBJ2-1, the V gene TRBV5-4, with D possibly being TRBD2 (7 bases). The CDR3 runs 16 residues. Trimming left V 0 bases short and J 4 bases short, with 14 bases between. CDR1 and CDR2 from the germline V gene are SGHNT and YYREEE (reference sequence).

This rearrangement joins TRBV10-3 to TRBJ2-1, with TRBD1 matching over 8 bases. The V gene's germline CDR1 is ENHRY and CDR2 SYGVKD. The CDR3 totals 17 residues. Unmatched junction bases numbered 16, after V lost 0 bases and J lost 12 bases. Here the CDR3 DNA reads TGTGCCATCAGTGAGTCGACAGGACAGGGAATCTACCGCGTGCAGTTCTTC. Amino acids: CAISESTGQGIYRVQFF.

The chain recombines TRBV7-9 with TRBJ1-2; the D is unclear. Trimming left V 0 bases short and J 0 bases short, with 11 bases between. The CDR3 is 16 residues long. Germline V gene data show CDR1 as SEHNR and CDR2 as FQNEAQ (reference sequence). The CDR3 nucleotides are TGTGCCAGCAGCTTAGCGTCGTCCGCAGCTAACTATGGCTACACCTTC. It codes for CASSLASSAANYGYTF.

This clone was observed a handful of times. The rearrangement joins TRBV7-2 to TRBJ2-7; 7 bases are shared with TRBD2. V was pared by 0 bases and J by 0 bases, with 5 bases of the junction left unmatched. Germline CDR1 reads SGHTA; CDR2 reads FQGNSA. The CDR3 spans 16 residues. The CDR3 DNA sequence: TGTGCCAGCAGCTTAGCGGTCGGGAGGAGCTCCTACGAGCAGTACTTC. It specifies CASSLAVGRSSYEQYF.

V and J are TRBV6-1 and TRBJ2-7, with 9 bases matching TRBD2. The germline gives CDR1 MNHNS, CDR2 SASEGT. V was clipped by 4 bases and J by 0 bases; unmatched bases: 4. The CDR3 is 15 residues long. CDR3 protein: CASSGTSASSYEQYF. The CDR3 DNA follows: TGTGCCAGCAGTGGGACTAGCGCGAGCTCCTACGAGCAGTACTTC.

The rearrangement links TRBV5-1 to TRBJ2-7, with 7 positions matching TRBD2. The CDR3 runs to 16 residues. The germline V gene has CDR1 SGHRS and CDR2 YFSETQ. V lost 2 bases and J lost 0; bases outside the gene matches: 8. The chain's CDR3 is CASSFDPGLDSYEQYF. The CDR3 region has the DNA TGCGCCAGCAGCTTTGACCCCGGACTAGACTCCTACGAGCAGTACTTC.

The chain carries TRBV15 and TRBJ1-2; TRBD1 aligns across 7 bases. The CDR3 has 14 amino acids. J gave up 3 bases and V 2 bases, and 3 bases lay outside the gene matches. Germline V gives CDR1 LNHNV, CDR2 YYDKDF (reference sequence). The CDR3 DNA sequence: TGTGCCACCAGCAGACCGACAGGGTACTATGGCTACACCTTC. As protein: CATSRPTGYYGYTF.

The chain uses TRBV4-3 and TRBJ2-1; tentative D call: TRBD2 (5 bases). This CDR3 contains 14 residues. Trimming took 1 base from V and 5 from J, leaving 9 bases between them. CDR1 is LGHNA, CDR2 YSLEER, per germline. The CDR3 sequence is CASSQAGNNNEQFF. The CDR3 bases are TGCGCCAGCAGCCAAGCGGGGAACAACAATGAGCAGTTCTTC.

The gene calls are TRBV15 and TRBJ2-7; 16 bases agree with TRBD2. J gave up 2 bases and V 1 base, and 8 bases lay outside the gene matches. Germline V CDR1 and CDR2: LNHNV, YYDKDF (reference sequence). This CDR3 has 19 amino acids. Written as DNA, the CDR3 is TGTGCCACCAGCAGAGTCAGGGGACTAGCGGGAGGGTACCCCTACGAGCAGTACTTC. This translates into CATSRVRGLAGGYPYEQYF.

This clone was recorded only once. This chain joins TRBV28 and TRBJ2-1, with 10 bases that match TRBD1. V gave up 4 bases and J gave up 6 bases; unmatched junction bases: 9. The CDR3 has 16 residues. Germline assignment: CDR1 MDHEN and CDR2 SYDVKM. In nucleotides, the CDR3 is TGTGCCAGCAGTTACGACCACCGGACAGGGGGCAATGAGCAGTTCTTC. This encodes CASSYDHRTGGNEQFF.

The rearrangement uses TRBV6-6 and TRBJ2-1; 9 nucleotides agree with TRBD2. The CDR3 covers 16 residues. Trimming took 4 bases from V and 7 from J; bases not matched to a gene: 11. CDR1 is MNHNY and CDR2 is SVGAGI in the germline V gene (reference sequence). Here the CDR3 reads CASSWTGVAGVNEQFF. CDR3 nucleotides: TGTGCCAGCAGTTGGACCGGCGTAGCGGGAGTGAATGAGCAGTTCTTC.

This sequence joins TRBV15 and TRBJ2-7; D remains unclear. V was pared by 1 base and J by 0 bases, with 7 bases between. The CDR3 length is 14 residues. Germline V gene data show CDR1 as LNHNV and CDR2 as YYDKDF (reference sequence). The CDR3 protein is CATSRGGPSYEQYF. As DNA, the CDR3 is TGTGCCACCAGCAGAGGTGGCCCCTCCTACGAGCAGTACTTC.

The chain links TRBV9 to TRBJ2-1, with 9 bases fitting TRBD2. V lost 3 bases and J lost 2; bases outside the gene matches: 18. Looked up from germline, CDR1 is SGDLS and CDR2 is YYNGEE. CDR3 size: 20 residues. The CDR3 protein is CASSGEGGRLAEWAYNEQFF. CDR3 DNA sequence: TGTGCCAGCAGCGGAGAAGGGGGGAGACTAGCGGAGTGGGCCTACAATGAGCAGTTCTTC.

This clone appeared a few times. V and J are TRBV10-3 and TRBJ2-1, with 8 positions matching TRBD2. The CDR3 runs 16 residues. Germline lookup yields CDR1 ENHRY and CDR2 SYGVKD. Trimming cost V 2 bases and J 7 bases; bases outside gene matches: 10. The DNA for the CDR3 is TGTGCCATCAGTGAGGACCGCCTAGCGGGCTTTAATGAGCAGTTCTTC. Translating gives CAISEDRLAGFNEQFF.

Points on this clone: Other DNA variants within this sample encode the same CDR3. The chain recombines TRBV5-1 with TRBJ2-3; no reliable D call. With 4 bases removed from V and 2 bases from J, the gap between germline ends came to 5 bases. CDR1 is SGHRS and CDR2 is YFSETQ in the germline V gene. The CDR3 runs 12 residues. Here the CDR3 DNA reads TGCGCCAGCAGCCCCTACACAGATACGCAGTATTTT. This gives the protein CASSPYTDTQYF.

This rearrangement joins TRBV9 to TRBJ2-3, with D perhaps TRBD1 (5 bases). The CDR3 loop spans 15 amino acids. Germline-derived CDR1 and CDR2 are SGDLS and YYNGEE. Trimming shortened V by 0 bases and J by 6 bases, and 14 bases separated the two germline ends. The CDR3 DNA follows: TGTGCCAGCAGCGTAGGGGTCCGAAAGGGGGATACGCAGTATTTT. It is translated as CASSVGVRKGDTQYF.

The chain couples TRBV6-5 to TRBJ2-3; TRBD2 is a possible D gene (5 bases). Germline assignment: CDR1 MNHEY and CDR2 SVGAGI. The CDR3 loop spans 11 amino acids. V lost 5 bases, J lost 7 bases, and 7 bases lay in between. CDR3 sequence reads: CASSSGYTQYF. CDR3 sequence (DNA): TGTGCCAGCAGTAGCGGCTATACGCAGTATTTT.

V is TRBV10-3 and J is TRBJ2-7; D ambiguous. This CDR3 contains 12 residues. Trimming left V 6 bases short and J 6 bases short, with 12 bases between. Germline V gene lookup returns CDR1 ENHRY and CDR2 SYGVKD. In nucleotides, the CDR3 is TGTGCCATCAGGAAATATAACTCCGAGCAGTACTTC. Translating it yields CAIRKYNSEQYF.

The CDR3 DNA sequence: TGTGCCAGCAGCTGGGACAGGAATTGTAGGAACACTGAAGCTTTCTTT. It encodes CASSWDRNCRNTEAFF. The V gene is TRBV6-6, the J gene TRBJ1-1, with 8 nucleotides matching TRBD1. The CDR3 has 16 amino acids. Germline V gene lookup returns CDR1 MNHNY and CDR2 SVGAGI (reference sequence). J gave up 1 base and V 6 bases, and 10 bases lay outside the gene matches.

J is TRBJ2-7 and V is TRBV7-2; TRBD2 agrees at 11 bases. The germline V gene has CDR1 SGHTA and CDR2 FQGNSA. V lost 5 bases and J lost 1; bases outside the gene matches: 10. This CDR3 region has 17 residues. The CDR3 DNA reads TGTGCCAGCAGCCCTGGGACTAGCGGAGCGGTATCCTACGAGCAGTACTTC. Its translation is CASSPGTSGAVSYEQYF.

The rearrangement links TRBV5-6 to TRBJ1-4; tentative D call: TRBD1 (6 bases). The CDR3 covers 13 residues. CDR1 and CDR2 from the germline V gene are SGHDT and YYEEEE. Trimming stripped 2 bases from V and 7 bases from J, with 9 bases between. This chain's CDR3 is CASSLTGSEKLFF. Here the CDR3 DNA reads TGTGCCAGCAGCTTAACAGGGAGTGAAAAACTGTTTTTT. Full variable domain (missing parts from reference TRBV5-6 and TRBJ1-4): DAGVTQSPTHLIKTRGQQVTLRCSPKSGHDTVSWYQQALGQGPQFIFQYYEEEERQRGNFPDRFSGHQFPNYSSELNVNALLLGDSALYLCASSLTGSEKLFFGSGTQLSVL.

The genes are TRBV10-3 and TRBJ1-2, with a weak D call TRBD1 (6 bases). The V end lost 7 bases, the J end lost 0 bases, and 30 bases lay between the germline ends. Germline V gene lookup returns CDR1 ENHRY and CDR2 SYGVKD. The CDR3 is 20 amino acids. In DNA, the CDR3 is TGTGCCATCACCCTTGTGGGGCGGTGGGGGCGGAACCTTACTAACTATGGCTACACCTTC. Residues: CAITLVGRWGRNLTNYGYTF.

DNA for the CDR3: TGTGCCAGCAGTTTGGTGACAGCCTACGAGCAGTACTTC. This encodes CASSLVTAYEQYF. The chain couples TRBV28 to TRBJ2-7; tentatively, D is TRBD1 (5 bases). CDR1 and CDR2 (germline): MDHEN, SYDVKM. Deletions cut 3 bases from V and 2 bases from J, with 8 bases between. The CDR3 is made up of 13 amino acids.

V usage is TRBV5-6 and J usage is TRBJ1-1, with D possibly TRBD1 on 5 matching bases. The CDR3 has 15 amino acids. V shed 3 bases and J shed 6 bases, with 18 bases lying between them. Germline loops: CDR1 SGHDT, CDR2 YYEEEE. CDR3 region: CASSSRDGGGAEAFF. CDR3 coding DNA: TGTGCCAGCAGCTCCCGGGACGGCGGCGGGGCTGAAGCTTTCTTT.

The chain is built from TRBV28 and TRBJ2-2; 11 bases are shared with TRBD2. Germline V CDR1 and CDR2: MDHEN, SYDVKM. With 4 bases clipped from V and 4 bases from J, the junction kept 5 bases outside the gene matches. CDR3 length equals 16 residues. CDR3 nucleotides: TGTGCCAGCAGTTCCTGGACTAGCGGGTTCACCGGGGAGCTGTTTTTT. Protein product: CASSSWTSGFTGELFF. Full variable domain (outside the CDR3, taken from reference TRBV28 and TRBJ2-2): DVKVTQSSRYLVKRTGEKVFLECVQDMDHENMFWYRQDPGLGLRLIYFSYDVKMKEKGDIPEGYSVSREKKERFSLILESASTNQTSMYLCASSSWTSGFTGELFFGEGSRLTVL.

CDR3 protein: CARGGVNNEQFF. CDR3 DNA sequence: TGTGCCCGCGGGGGAGTCAACAATGAGCAGTTCTTC. The V and J genes are TRBV30 and TRBJ2-1; 7 bases map to TRBD2. The CDR3 length is 12 residues. CDR1 GTSNPN and CDR2 SVGIG come from the germline V gene (reference sequence). Trimming took 8 bases from V and 5 from J; bases not matched to a gene: 6.

This clone was picked up one time. V and J are TRBV5-1 and TRBJ2-3, with D perhaps TRBD2 (5 bases). The length of the CDR3 is 12 residues. Per germline, CDR1 SGHRS and CDR2 YFSETQ. V shed 6 bases and J shed 2 bases, with 7 bases lying between them. CDR3 region: CASKGVTDTQYF. The CDR3, as DNA: TGCGCCAGCAAGGGAGTCACAGATACGCAGTATTTT.

The rearrangement uses TRBV7-9 and TRBJ2-5, with D possibly TRBD2 on 5 matching bases. CDR1 SEHNR and CDR2 FQNEAQ come from the germline V gene (reference sequence). The CDR3 length is 18 residues. V lost 0 bases, J lost 8 bases, and 25 bases lay in between. CDR3 in amino acids: CASSLAGPSRARDDTQYF. CDR3 sequence (DNA): TGTGCCAGCAGCTTAGCCGGACCATCTAGGGCTCGGGATGATACCCAGTACTTC.